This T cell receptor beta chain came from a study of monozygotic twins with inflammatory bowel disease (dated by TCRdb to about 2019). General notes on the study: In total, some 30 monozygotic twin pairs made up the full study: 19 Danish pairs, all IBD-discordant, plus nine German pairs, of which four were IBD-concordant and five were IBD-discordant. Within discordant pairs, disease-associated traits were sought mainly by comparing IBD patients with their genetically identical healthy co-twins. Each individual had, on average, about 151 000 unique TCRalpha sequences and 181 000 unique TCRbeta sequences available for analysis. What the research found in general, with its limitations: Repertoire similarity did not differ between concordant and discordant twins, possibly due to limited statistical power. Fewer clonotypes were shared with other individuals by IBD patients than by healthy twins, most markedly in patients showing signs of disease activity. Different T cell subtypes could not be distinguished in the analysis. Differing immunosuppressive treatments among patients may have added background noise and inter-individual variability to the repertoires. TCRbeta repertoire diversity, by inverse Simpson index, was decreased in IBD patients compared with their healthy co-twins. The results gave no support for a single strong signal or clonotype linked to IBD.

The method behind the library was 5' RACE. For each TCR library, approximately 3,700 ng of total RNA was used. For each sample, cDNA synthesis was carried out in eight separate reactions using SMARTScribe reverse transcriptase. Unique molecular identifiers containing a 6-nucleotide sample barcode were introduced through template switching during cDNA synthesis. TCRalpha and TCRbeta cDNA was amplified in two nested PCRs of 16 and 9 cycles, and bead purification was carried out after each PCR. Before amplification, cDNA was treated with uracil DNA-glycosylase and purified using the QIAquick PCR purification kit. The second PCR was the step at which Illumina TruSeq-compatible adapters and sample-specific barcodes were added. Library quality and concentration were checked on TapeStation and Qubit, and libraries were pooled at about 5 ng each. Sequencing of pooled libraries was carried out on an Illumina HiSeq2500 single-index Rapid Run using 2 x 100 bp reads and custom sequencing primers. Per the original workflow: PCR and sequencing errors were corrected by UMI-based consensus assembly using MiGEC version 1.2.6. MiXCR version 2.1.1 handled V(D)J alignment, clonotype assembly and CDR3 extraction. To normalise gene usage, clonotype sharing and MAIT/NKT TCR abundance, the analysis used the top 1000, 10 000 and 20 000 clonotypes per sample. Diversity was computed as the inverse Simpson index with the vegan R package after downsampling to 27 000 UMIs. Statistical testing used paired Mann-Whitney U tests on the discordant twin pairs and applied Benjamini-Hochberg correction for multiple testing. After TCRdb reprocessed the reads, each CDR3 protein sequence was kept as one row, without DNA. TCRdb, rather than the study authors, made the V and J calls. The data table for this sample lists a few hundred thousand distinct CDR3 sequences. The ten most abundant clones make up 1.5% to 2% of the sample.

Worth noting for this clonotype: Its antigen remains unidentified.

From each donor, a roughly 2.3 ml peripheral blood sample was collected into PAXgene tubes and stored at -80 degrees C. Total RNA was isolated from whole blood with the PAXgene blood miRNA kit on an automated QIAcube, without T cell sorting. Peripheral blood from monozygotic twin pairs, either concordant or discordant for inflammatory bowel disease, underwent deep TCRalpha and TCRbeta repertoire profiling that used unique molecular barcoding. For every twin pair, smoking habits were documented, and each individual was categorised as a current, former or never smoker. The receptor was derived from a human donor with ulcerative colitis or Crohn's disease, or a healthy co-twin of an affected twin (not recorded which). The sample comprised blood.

The CDR3 in this case is CASSLSVGAMNTEAFF. Here the chain combines TRBV27 and TRBJ1-1; there is no DNA to check the TCRdb D call of TRBD1. According to the germline V gene (reference sequence), CDR1 reads MNHEY and CDR2 reads SMNVEV. Its CDR3 holds 16 amino acids, cysteine through phenylalanine. There is no recorded DNA.